This passage covers 4 T cell receptor beta chains from one sample sequenced in a study of post-analysis software for immune sequencing data. Study-level findings and limits: About five TRBV segments appeared more often in patients than in controls, and TRBV5-6, TRBV5-1 and TRBV20-1 were among these.

Unique molecular identifiers had been added to the TCR beta cDNA libraries. TCRdb recomputed calls from the PCR reads with MiXCR, one row per CDR3 protein. This table holds about 770,000 distinct CDR3 sequences, around 42% found once. What these receptors recognize is not known. The sample consisted of blood. These receptors were obtained from a girl aged 10 to 17 with multiple sclerosis.

The V gene is TRBV7-9, the J gene TRBJ2-5, with TRBD2 identical over 12 bases. The J call may not be correct, given that the DNA end is closer to TRBJ2-7. The germline V gene encodes CDR1 SEHNR and CDR2 FQNEAQ (reference sequence). The CDR3 sequence is 15 residues long. As DNA, the CDR3 is TGTGCCAGCAGCCGCCTAGCGGGAGGGCCGGACGAGCAGTACTTC. It codes for CASSRLAGGPDEQYF.

This clonotype was observed a few times. V and J are TRBV10-2 and TRBJ2-3, with unresolved D. Trimming removed 3 bases from V and 4 bases from J, with 14 bases in between. CDR1 is WSHSY and CDR2 is SAAADI in the germline V gene. The CDR3 length is 15 residues. The CDR3 coding sequence is TGCGCCAGCAGTGACATGTCCGTCAGCCCAGATACGCAGTATTTT. It is translated as CASSDMSVSPDTQYF.

The J gene is TRBJ2-4, the V gene TRBV7-8, with TRBD2 matching over 7 bases. The end of the DNA is better explained by TRBJ2-5, so the J call may be wrong. CDR1 SGHVS and CDR2 FQNEAQ come from the germline V gene. This CDR3 comprises 16 residues. This CDR3 is CASSLEGGRYRETQYF. The CDR3 DNA is TGTGCCAGCAGCTTAGAAGGCGGGAGATACAGAGAGACCCAGTACTTC.

This clonotype has only a few counts. A junction boundary mismatches the germline segment, possibly from a read error. The chain carries TRBV29-1 and TRBJ2-1, with 10 nucleotides matching TRBD1. The CDR3 contains 17 residues. Germline V gene lookup returns CDR1 SQVTM and CDR2 ANQGSEA. In nucleotides, the CDR3 is TGCAGCTTTGAGCCCGGACAGGGGGTTAGCTCCTACAATGAGCAGTTCTTC. Its protein is CSFEPGQGVSSYNEQFF.